This T cell receptor beta chain emerged from a study of T cells after yellow fever vaccination. Whole-study context: Fractions of limited cellularity were prepared by means of SMART-Seq v4 Ultra Low Input.

The TCR cDNA carried a universal primer site and UMIs from 5'RACE template switching. TCRdb reprocessed the 5' RACE reads with MiXCR, giving one entry per CDR3 protein. The sample consists of about 310,000 distinct CDR3 sequences, less than 4.5% of them appearing once. Unmatched junction bases numbered 2, after V lost 1 base and J lost 3 bases. CDR1 is LGHNA and CDR2 is YNFKEQ in the germline V gene. The CDR3 consists of 15 residues. The sequence was obtained from a man between 18 and 29 years old who received the YFV17D yellow fever vaccine. The sequencing here drew on PBMCs, taken on the day of the yellow fever booster vaccination. The chain employs TRBV4-2 and TRBJ2-3, with 9 bases fitting TRBD2. CDR3 sequence reads: CASSQASGETDTQYF. CDR3 in DNA: TGTGCCAGCAGCCAAGCTAGCGGGGAGACAGATACGCAGTATTTT.